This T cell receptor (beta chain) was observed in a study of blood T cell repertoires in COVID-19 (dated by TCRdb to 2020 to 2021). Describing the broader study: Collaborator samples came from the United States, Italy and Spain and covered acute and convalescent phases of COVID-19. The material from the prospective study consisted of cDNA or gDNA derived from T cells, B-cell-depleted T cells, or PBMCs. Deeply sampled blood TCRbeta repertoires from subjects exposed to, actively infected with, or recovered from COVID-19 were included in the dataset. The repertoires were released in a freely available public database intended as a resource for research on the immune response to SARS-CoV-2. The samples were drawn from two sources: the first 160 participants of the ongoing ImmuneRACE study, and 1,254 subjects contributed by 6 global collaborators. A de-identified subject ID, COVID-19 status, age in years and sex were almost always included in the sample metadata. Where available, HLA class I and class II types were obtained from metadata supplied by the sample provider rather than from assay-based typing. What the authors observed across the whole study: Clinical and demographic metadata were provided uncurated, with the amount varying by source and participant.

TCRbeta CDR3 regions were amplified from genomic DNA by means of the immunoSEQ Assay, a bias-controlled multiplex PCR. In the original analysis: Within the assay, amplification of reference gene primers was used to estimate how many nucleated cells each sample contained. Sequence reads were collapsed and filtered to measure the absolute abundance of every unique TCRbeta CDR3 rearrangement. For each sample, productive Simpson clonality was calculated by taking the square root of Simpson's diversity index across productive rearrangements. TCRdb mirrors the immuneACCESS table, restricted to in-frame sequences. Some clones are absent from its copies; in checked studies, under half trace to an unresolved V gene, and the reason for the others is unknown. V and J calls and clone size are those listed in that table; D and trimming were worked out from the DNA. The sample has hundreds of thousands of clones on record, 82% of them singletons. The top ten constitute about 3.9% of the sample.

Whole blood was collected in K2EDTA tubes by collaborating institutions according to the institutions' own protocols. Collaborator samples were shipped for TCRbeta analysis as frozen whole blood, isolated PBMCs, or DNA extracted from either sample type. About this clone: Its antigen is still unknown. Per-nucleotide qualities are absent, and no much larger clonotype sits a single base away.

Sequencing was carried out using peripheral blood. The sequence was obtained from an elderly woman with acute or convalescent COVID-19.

CDR3 reads: CASSPPQGSQEKLFF. The sequence in DNA is TGTGCCAGCTCACCACCACAGGGTAGTCAAGAAAAACTGTTTTTT. The chain couples TRBV18 to TRBJ1-4; TRBD1 might be the D gene, on 6 matching bases. For CDR1 and CDR2, the germline V gene lists KGHSH and LQKENI. V is clipped by 0 bases and J by 8 bases, and the sequence between their germline boundaries is 13 bases long. The CDR3 covers 15 residues, taking in both the cysteine and the phenylalanine. Of all the DNA, just the CDR3 is kept, 45 bases in frame from base 1.